Each of the 10 T cell receptor beta chains below was sequenced from the same sample in a study of T cell responses to AZD1222 COVID-19 vaccine. Profiling relied on immunoSEQ multiplex PCR, and the TCRdb table lists in-frame clones only, not all of them. Altogether approximately 170,000 clones are present, around 85% being singletons, with the ten largest covering 0.95% to 1.1%. Specimen: peripheral blood, collected 28 days after the second AZD1222 dose. The receptor source for this set is an adult who received the AZD1222 COVID-19 vaccine.

In its sample, this clone was seen once. The chain has TRBV29-1 and TRBJ2-2, with D possibly TRBD1 on 5 matching bases. Trimming cost V 6 bases and J 7 bases, with 18 bases left between them. This CDR3 has 14 amino acids. CDR1 is SQVTM, CDR2 ANQGSEA, per germline. The CDR3, as DNA: TGCAGCGTCCCGGCAGGGCCCTTCGGCGGGGAGCTGTTTTTT. It yields the protein CSVPAGPFGGELFF.

A single count supports this clone. The rearrangement links TRBV11-2 to TRBJ2-3, with D uncertain. Germline CDR1 is SGHAT and CDR2 is FQNNGV. The CDR3 covers 15 residues. V was cut by 1 base and J by 5 bases, with 13 bases left in between. The CDR3 nucleotides are TGTGCCAGCAGCTTAGTGTCCTCTTTTAGAGATACGCAGTATTTT. Translating it yields CASSLVSSFRDTQYF.

The chain has TRBV5-1 and TRBJ2-1, with TRBD2 identical over 7 bases. CDR1 is SGHRS, CDR2 YFSETQ, per germline. J was trimmed by 0 bases and V by 0 bases; bases with no gene match: 0. The CDR3 runs to 15 residues. The CDR3 nucleotides read TGCGCCAGCAGCTTGGGCGGGGGCTCCTACAATGAGCAGTTCTTC. Amino acid sequence: CASSLGGGSYNEQFF.

The chain couples TRBV4-1 to TRBJ2-5, with D unclear. CDR1 and CDR2 (germline): MGHRA, YSYEKL. The CDR3 consists of 13 residues. Trimming removed 1 base at V and 5 bases at J, with 8 bases between. The CDR3 bases are TGCGCCAGCAGCCAAGGGGCCGAGGAGACCCAGTACTTC. Amino acids: CASSQGAEETQYF.

J is TRBJ2-7 and V is TRBV27, with TRBD1 matching 9 bases. Germline assignment: CDR1 MNHEY and CDR2 SMNVEV (reference sequence). CDR3 length: 12 amino acids. V lost 8 bases, J lost 5 bases, and 4 bases stayed unmatched. The CDR3 DNA is TGTGCCAGCCGGGACAGGGTCCACGAGCAGTACTTC. Its protein is CASRDRVHEQYF.

The chain couples TRBV5-1 to TRBJ2-1, with 9 bases lining up with TRBD2. The CDR3 is 15 amino acids. V gave up 6 bases and J gave up 7 bases; unmatched junction bases: 11. Germline V gene lookup returns CDR1 SGHRS and CDR2 YFSETQ. The CDR3 bases are TGCGCCAGCAATCTGGGCGGGACTAGCATAAATGAGCAGTTCTTC. This gives the protein CASNLGGTSINEQFF.

This clone has just a few counts. This rearrangement joins TRBV9 to TRBJ2-6, with TRBD2 as a possible D gene (5 bases). From germline, CDR1 is SGDLS and CDR2 YYNGEE. This CDR3 has 17 residues. V lost 0 bases and J lost 3, with 13 bases in between. As DNA, the CDR3 is TGTGCCAGCAGCGTAGCTTGGAGGCTGAGTGGGGCCAACGTCCTGACTTTC. Its protein product is CASSVAWRLSGANVLTF.

V gene TRBV4-1 combines with J gene TRBJ2-1; the match to TRBD2 covers 13 bases. This CDR3 has 16 residues. Germline V gene sequence: CDR1 MGHRA, CDR2 YSYEKL. The J segment lost 5 bases and the V segment lost 6 bases, leaving 7 bases of the junction unmatched. The CDR3 here is CASRQPTSGGNNEQFF. The DNA of the CDR3 is TGCGCCAGCAGGCAACCGACTAGCGGGGGGAACAATGAGCAGTTCTTC.

This rearrangement joins TRBV3-1 (or the pseudogene TRBV3-2) to TRBJ1-2, with a tentative D call TRBD1 (6 bases). This CDR3 is 13 amino acids long. The V gene lost 2 bases and the J gene lost 8 bases, with 12 bases spanning the gap. Germline loops: CDR1 LGHDT, CDR2 YNNKEL (reference sequence). The CDR3 region is CASSQPGASGYTF. DNA for the CDR3: TGTGCCAGCAGCCAACCAGGGGCGTCAGGCTACACCTTC.

In its sample, this clone was seen once. V and J are TRBV19 and TRBJ1-2; 7 nucleotides match TRBD1. Germline-derived CDR1 and CDR2 are LNHDA and SQIVND (reference sequence). The CDR3 runs to 17 residues. The V gene end was trimmed by 5 bases and the J gene end by 8 bases; junction bases not matched to a gene: 20. The CDR3 sequence: CASSPGPPGDRVGGYTF. The CDR3 nucleotides are TGTGCCAGTAGTCCCGGCCCCCCTGGCGACAGGGTAGGCGGCTACACCTTC.